The 26 T cell receptor beta chains given below trace back to one sample, sequenced in a study of T-cell memory formation after mild COVID-19 (dated by TCRdb to about 2021). The method was 5' RACE. The sequencer was an Illumina NovaSeq 6000. The public reads were reanalyzed by TCRdb: fastp trimming at Q25, MiXCR alignment, in-frame beta chains only. Every entry covers one CDR3 protein and lists the most common genes and DNA from its rows. This sample gives approximately 580,000 distinct CDR3 sequences in total; roughly 22% of them show up just once. Roughly an eighth of the sample lies in the top ten. Specimen: PBMCs or a T cell subset sorted from them (not recorded which). The receptors come from an adult woman who had mild COVID-19 (a few samples of this study predate the infection). The sample titles of this study are shuffled in the database, so cell type and time point are left out; the donor was told from shared clones.

Only a few counts were recorded for this clonotype. The chain recombines TRBV6-2 or TRBV6-3 with TRBJ1-2, with D uncertain. The CDR3 contains 14 residues. V was clipped by 6 bases and J by 4 bases, with 15 bases between them. The germline CDR1 and CDR2 sequences are MNHEY and SVGEGT. The CDR3 protein is CASSQAGFGYGYTF. The CDR3 coding sequence is TGTGCCAGCAGCCAAGCGGGTTTCGGCTATGGCTACACCTTC.

In nucleotides, the CDR3 is TGTGCCAGCAGTTCGGTCCCAGCAGATACGCAGTATTTT. Translated: CASSSVPADTQYF. V and J are TRBV12-3 or TRBV12-4 and TRBJ2-3; D remains ambiguous. The CDR3 spans 13 residues. V lost 4 bases to trimming and J lost 4 bases, with 9 bases between them.

The V and J genes are TRBV19 and TRBJ2-6; D perhaps matches TRBD2 (5 bases). Germline V gives CDR1 LNHDA, CDR2 SQIVND (reference sequence). Trimming left V 3 bases short and J 4 bases short, with 19 bases between. The CDR3 consists of 18 residues. CDR3 DNA sequence: TGTGCCAGTAGTATCACCGGGATAGAGATGGGAGGGGCCAACGTCCTGACTTTC. This sequence encodes CASSITGIEMGGANVLTF.

V and J are TRBV6-6 and TRBJ1-1; D remains unclear. The CDR3 consists of 12 residues. With 6 bases removed from V and 4 bases from J, the gap between germline ends came to 9 bases. Germline assignment: CDR1 MNHNY and CDR2 SVGAGI (reference sequence). CDR3 in amino acids: CASRTELTEAFF. DNA for the CDR3: TGTGCCAGCAGAACCGAACTCACTGAAGCTTTCTTT.

The V gene is TRBV12-3 or TRBV12-4, the J gene TRBJ2-6; 9 bases line up with TRBD1. The junction had 16 bases not matched to a gene; V was cut back by 6 bases and J by 4 bases. This CDR3 comprises 19 residues. The CDR3 sequence is CASRSSDRGGSLGANVLTF. In DNA, the CDR3 is TGTGCCAGCAGATCTTCGGACAGGGGTGGCTCTCTGGGGGCCAACGTCCTGACTTTC.

The table lists this clonotype with a few counts. The J gene is TRBJ2-7, the V gene TRBV7-9, with no clear D. Per germline, CDR1 SEHNR and CDR2 FQNEAQ (reference sequence). The V end lost 0 bases, the J end lost 3 bases, and 6 bases lay between the germline ends. The CDR3 spans 13 residues. CDR3 in DNA: TGTGCCAGCAGCTTAGCCCCTTTCTACGAGCAGTACTTC. Its protein product is CASSLAPFYEQYF.

The V gene is TRBV24-1, the J gene TRBJ2-3; D possibly corresponds to TRBD1 (6 bases). Looked up from germline, CDR1 is KGHDR and CDR2 is SFDVKD. Trimming pared 4 bases from V and 4 bases from J, leaving 11 bases between. The CDR3 totals 14 residues. In DNA, the CDR3 is TGTGCCACCAGTGACTTACAGGGATCAGATACGCAGTATTTT. This encodes CATSDLQGSDTQYF.

This clonotype was observed a few times. This chain joins TRBV29-1 and TRBJ2-7; TRBD1 aligns across 8 bases. In germline, CDR1 is SQVTM, CDR2 ANQGSEA. The CDR3 is made up of 12 amino acids. The V gene end was trimmed by 7 bases and the J gene end by 7 bases; junction bases not matched to a gene: 9. CDR3 sequence reads: CSGQTGAEEQYF. The CDR3 bases are TGCAGCGGACAGACAGGGGCGGAGGAGCAGTACTTC.

The rearrangement joins TRBV12-3 or TRBV12-4 to TRBJ1-5; no firm D call. The CDR3 covers 15 residues. Trimming stripped 2 bases from V and 0 bases from J, with 8 bases between. The CDR3: CASSLYSYSNQPQHF. The CDR3 DNA sequence: TGTGCCAGCAGTTTATACAGCTATAGCAATCAGCCCCAGCATTTT.

A single count supports this clonotype. The chain recombines TRBV5-1 with TRBJ2-5; D is unresolved. Germline V gene lookup returns CDR1 SGHRS and CDR2 YFSETQ. The CDR3 loop spans 12 amino acids. V lost 1 base to trimming and J lost 5 bases, with 6 bases between them. CDR3 nucleotides: TGCGCCAGCAGCTTGTATACCGAGACCCAGTACTTC. This encodes CASSLYTETQYF. The variable domain in full, completed from reference TRBV5-1 and TRBJ2-5, reads KAGVTQTPRYLIKTRGQQVTLSCSPISGHRSVSWYQQTPGQGLQFLFEYFSETQRNKGNFPGRFSGRQFSNSRSEMNVSTLELGDSALYLCASSLYTETQYFGPGTRLLVL.

This chain uses TRBV27 with TRBJ1-2; D is unclear. There are 14 residues in the CDR3. Germline CDR1 and CDR2: MNHEY and SMNVEV (reference sequence). Deletions cut 5 bases from V and 3 bases from J, with 13 bases between. The CDR3 reads CASSRGRDYYGYTF. DNA of the CDR3: TGTGCCAGCAGTCGCGGGAGGGATTACTATGGCTACACCTTC.

V gene TRBV4-3 combines with J gene TRBJ2-5; no clear D. V was clipped by 0 bases and J by 5 bases, with 10 bases between them. The germline CDR1 and CDR2 sequences are LGHNA and YSLEER. The CDR3 runs 14 residues. CDR3 DNA: TGCGCCAGCAGCCAAGACGGGTTTCAGGAGACCCAGTACTTC. Translating it yields CASSQDGFQETQYF.

The rearrangement joins TRBV7-9 to TRBJ2-1; D unclear. There are 16 residues in the CDR3. Germline V lookup: CDR1 SEHNR, CDR2 FQNEAQ (reference sequence). V lost 2 bases, J lost 0 bases, and 11 bases lay in between. Written as DNA, the CDR3 is TGTGCCAGCAGCTTATCTGGCTCACGCTCCTACAATGAGCAGTTCTTC. This gives the protein CASSLSGSRSYNEQFF.

This sequence joins TRBV7-9 and TRBJ1-3, with no clear D. Germline V gene lookup returns CDR1 SEHNR and CDR2 FQNEAQ (reference sequence). This CDR3 has 16 residues. Trimming stripped 5 bases from V and 0 bases from J, with 14 bases between. In nucleotides, the CDR3 is TGTGCCAGCAGCGCCACGGCCAGTGACTCTGGAAACACCATATATTTT. Its translation is CASSATASDSGNTIYF.

V gene TRBV6-6 combines with J gene TRBJ2-7, with 9 bases identical to TRBD2. CDR1 MNHNY and CDR2 SVGAGI come from the germline V gene (reference sequence). V was pared by 2 bases and J by 6 bases, with 17 bases of the junction left unmatched. The CDR3 runs 18 residues. The CDR3 DNA reads TGTGCCAGCAGTTACCCACCGGTTTTGGCGGGAGGGGCCGGCGAGCAGTACTTC. Its protein is CASSYPPVLAGGAGEQYF.

The table lists this clonotype with a few counts. J is TRBJ1-1 and V is TRBV7-2; D gene uncertain. V was shortened by 2 bases and J by 7 bases, with 8 bases between the two germline ends. This CDR3 has 12 amino acids. Germline lookup yields CDR1 SGHTA and CDR2 FQGNSA. CDR3 DNA sequence: TGTGCCAGCAGCTTAACCTTAAGTGAAGCTTTCTTT. Protein sequence: CASSLTLSEAFF. The full variable domain, with the rest looked up from reference TRBV7-2 and TRBJ1-1, is GAGVSQSPSNKVTEKGKDVELRCDPISGHTALYWYRQSLGQGLEFLIYFQGNSAPDKSGLPSDRFSAERTGGSVSTLTIQRTQQEDSAVYLCASSLTLSEAFFGQGTRLTVV.

V is TRBV6-4 and J is TRBJ2-1; 10 bases fit TRBD2. V lost 3 bases and J lost 8; bases outside the gene matches: 7. The CDR3 is 15 residues long. Per the germline V gene, CDR1 is MRHNA and CDR2 is SNTAGT. CDR3 in DNA: TGTGCCAGCAGTGATTCCCCTAGCGGGAGTGATGAGCAGTTCTTC. Translated: CASSDSPSGSDEQFF.

This clonotype appeared a few times. The chain has TRBV21-1 and TRBJ1-5; the table's D call of TRBD1 was not tested on the DNA. TRBV21-1 counts as a pseudogene. This CDR3 region has 14 residues. The DNA for the CDR3 is TGTGCCAGCACCCAGGGTAAAGACGATCAGCCCCAGCATTTT. It specifies CASTQGKDDQPQHF.

This clonotype has ten or more counts. One end of the junction fails to match germline, which may point to a read error. V gene TRBV5-1 combines with J gene TRBJ2-3, with 9 bases that match TRBD2. Germline-derived CDR1 and CDR2 are SGHRS and YFSETQ. This CDR3 contains 14 residues. The CDR3 loop reads CASSLAGDTDTQYF. In DNA form, the CDR3 reads TGTGCCAGCAGCTTAGCGGGAGATACAGATACGCAGTATTTT.

V and J are TRBV4-1 and TRBJ2-7, with a weak D call TRBD1 (5 bases). This CDR3 spans 15 amino acids. Germline CDR1 is MGHRA and CDR2 is YSYEKL. V lost 1 base and J 2 bases, leaving 12 bases between the germline ends. The CDR3 DNA reads as TGCGCCAGCAGCCAAGGGCCTACAGGTACCTACGAGCAGTACTTC. It encodes CASSQGPTGTYEQYF.

The rearrangement links TRBV29-1 to TRBJ2-7; no clear D gene. The length of the CDR3 is 12 residues. The V end lost 4 bases, the J end lost 2 bases, and 9 bases lay between the germline ends. Germline CDR1 SQVTM, CDR2 ANQGSEA. CDR3 DNA: TGCAGCGTTGGAGGCTCTCCCTACGAGCAGTACTTC. It encodes CSVGGSPYEQYF.

The rearrangement links TRBV7-9 to TRBJ1-2; D gene ambiguous. Trimming left V 3 bases short and J 0 bases short, with 11 bases between. This CDR3 is built from 15 residues. Germline lookup yields CDR1 SEHNR and CDR2 FQNEAQ (reference sequence). This CDR3 is CASSLNGLANYGYTF. For the CDR3, the DNA is TGTGCCAGCAGCTTGAACGGCTTAGCTAACTATGGCTACACCTTC.

A few counts support this clonotype. This chain connects TRBV9 to TRBJ2-7; a possible D gene is TRBD1 (7 bases). V lost 0 bases, J lost 7 bases, and 29 bases lay in between. The CDR3 extends over 19 amino acids. CDR1 and CDR2 from the germline V gene are SGDLS and YYNGEE. The CDR3: CASSVGSGWQGGSSREQYF. DNA of the CDR3: TGTGCCAGCAGCGTAGGATCGGGGTGGCAGGGGGGATCCTCGAGAGAGCAGTACTTC. The full variable domain, completed using reference TRBV9 and TRBJ2-7, is DSGVTQTPKHLITATGQRVTLRCSPRSGDLSVYWYQQSLDQGLQFLIQYYNGEERAKGNILERFSAQQFPDLHSELNLSSLELGDSALYFCASSVGSGWQGGSSREQYFGPGTRLTVT.

This clonotype was seen a handful of times. V usage is TRBV6-1 and J usage is TRBJ2-1; D is unclear. Trimming removed 6 bases at V and 6 bases at J, with 12 bases between. Germline V gives CDR1 MNHNS, CDR2 SASEGT. The CDR3 runs to 13 residues. CDR3 bases: TGTGCCAGCAGGGGCAGTCAAATCAATGAGCAGTTCTTC. Translated: CASRGSQINEQFF.

This clonotype was counted once. The genes are TRBV20-1 and TRBJ1-2; TRBD1 matches 8 bases. Germline values: CDR1 DFQATT, CDR2 SNEGSKA (reference sequence). The CDR3 is made up of 15 amino acids. V trimming: 5 bases; J trimming: 6 bases; junction bases outside the gene matches: 14. For the CDR3, the DNA is TGCAGTGCTTCCCCCCCGACAGGGGTAAGGAATGGCTACACCTTC. Its protein is CSASPPTGVRNGYTF.

This rearrangement joins TRBV20-1 to TRBJ1-6; D perhaps matches TRBD1 (6 bases). Trimming stripped 8 bases from V and 10 bases from J, with 15 bases between. The CDR3 extends over 12 amino acids. The germline V gene encodes CDR1 DFQATT and CDR2 SNEGSKA (reference sequence). CDR3 nucleotide sequence: TGCAGTACCCACAGGGAAAGCTCACCCCTCCACTTT. This translates into CSTHRESSPLHF.